The 9 T cell receptor beta chains listed next were all sequenced from one sample in a study of shared clonotypes between healthy human individuals. Profiled with immunoSEQ multiplex PCR; TCRdb holds only in-frame clones, not every one. The repertoire holds about 820,000 clones, with 80% to 95% as singletons. Naivety among CD8 cells was defined by CD45RO negativity and positive CCR7 selection, thereby excluding terminally differentiated effector memory CD45RA+ cells. The sample consisted of naive CD8+ T cells sorted from blood. The origin of the receptors is a man aged 30-40 years in good health.

The V call is TRBV25-1, the J call TRBJ2-6; TRBD1 matches at 8 bases. Trimming at V came to 3 bases and at J to 1 base, leaving 2 bases not matched to a gene. The CDR3 totals 16 residues. Germline V gene sequence: CDR1 MGHDK, CDR2 SYGVNS. CDR3 region: CASSDYRGSGANVLTF. The CDR3 nucleotides are TGTGCCAGCAGTGATTACAGGGGGTCTGGGGCCAACGTCCTGACTTTC.

V gene TRBV29-1 combines with J gene TRBJ2-1, with 7 positions matching TRBD2. Germline CDR1 and CDR2: SQVTM and ANQGSEA. This CDR3 contains 15 residues. J gave up 4 bases and V 4 bases, and 10 bases lay outside the gene matches. The CDR3 reads CSVAPREVEYNEQFF. In nucleotides, the CDR3 is TGCAGCGTTGCCCCCCGGGAGGTCGAATACAATGAGCAGTTCTTC.

Points on this clone: The germline gene is not matched at one end of the junction; a read error may be the cause. Other DNA variants within this sample encode the same CDR3. This rearrangement joins TRBV5-1 to TRBJ2-7, with 12 nucleotides matching TRBD2. The CDR3 is 15 residues long. CDR1 SGHRS and CDR2 YFSETQ come from the germline V gene. CDR3 coding DNA: TGCGCCAGCGGACCGACTAGCGGGAGAACCTACGAACAGTACTTC. It encodes CASGPTSGRTYEQYF.

In its sample, this clone was seen once. V is TRBV4-3 and J is TRBJ2-3; D unresolved. Germline V CDR1 and CDR2: LGHNA, YSLEER. The CDR3 is 15 amino acids. The V gene lost 4 bases and the J gene lost 0 bases, with 11 bases spanning the gap. CDR3 region: CASSPAGRSTDTQYF. Written as DNA, the CDR3 is TGCGCCAGCAGCCCCGCCGGGCGAAGCACAGATACGCAGTATTTT.

The chain joins TRBV7-8 to TRBJ2-7, with 8 positions matching TRBD2. The trim removed 2 bases at V and 0 bases at J, leaving 12 bases unmatched. The germline V gene has CDR1 SGHVS and CDR2 FQNEAQ. The CDR3 length is 18 residues. The CDR3 here is CASSLKTTAGVLSYEQYF. CDR3 nucleotide sequence: TGTGCCAGCAGCTTAAAGACTACAGCGGGAGTACTCTCCTACGAGCAGTACTTC. Together with reference TRBV7-8 and TRBJ2-7, the CDR3 gives the full variable domain: GAGVSQSPRYKVAKRGQDVALRCDPISGHVSLFWYQQALGQGPEFLTYFQNEAQLDKSGLPSDRFFAERPEGSVSTLKIQRTQQEDSAVYLCASSLKTTAGVLSYEQYFGPGTRLTVT.

The V gene is TRBV27, the J gene TRBJ1-2; D is unclear. The V and J ends lost 0 bases and 0 bases respectively, with 8 bases between them. CDR1 and CDR2 from the germline V gene are MNHEY and SMNVEV (reference sequence). The CDR3 spans 15 residues. Here the CDR3 DNA reads TGTGCCAGCAGTTTATCAGCCAGGCCTAACTATGGCTACACCTTC. Its protein is CASSLSARPNYGYTF.

This chain connects TRBV29-1 to TRBJ1-1; tentatively, D is TRBD1 (5 bases). CDR1 is SQVTM, CDR2 ANQGSEA, per germline. The CDR3 covers 14 residues. Trimming stripped 7 bases from V and 0 bases from J, with 15 bases between. The chain's CDR3 is CSAVTGAMNTEAFF. CDR3 nucleotide sequence: TGCAGCGCGGTGACCGGGGCCATGAACACTGAAGCTTTCTTT.

The chain has TRBV29-1 and TRBJ2-6, with D possibly matching TRBD1 (6 bases). The CDR3 has 16 amino acids. V was cut by 3 bases and J by 0 bases, with 12 bases left in between. Germline V gene sequence: CDR1 SQVTM, CDR2 ANQGSEA. This chain's CDR3 is CSVEGASYSGANVLTF. The CDR3 nucleotides read TGCAGCGTTGAGGGGGCCTCCTACTCTGGGGCCAACGTCCTGACTTTC.

This chain connects TRBV29-1 to TRBJ2-1; TRBD1 matches at 11 bases. The length of the CDR3 is 13 residues. From germline, CDR1 is SQVTM and CDR2 ANQGSEA. J lost 6 bases, V lost 6 bases, and 4 bases had no gene match. CDR3 sequence reads: CSVSGTGGNEQFF. CDR3 nucleotides: TGCAGCGTCTCCGGGACAGGGGGCAATGAGCAGTTCTTC.